The next 9 T cell receptor beta chains were all read from a single sample in a study of T cell responses to AZD1222 COVID-19 vaccine. Sequencing used immunoSEQ multiplex PCR; TCRdb keeps in-frame clones, though not all of them. Altogether about 150,000 clones are present, roughly nine tenths being singletons, with the ten largest covering approximately 0.97%. The sequences come from peripheral blood, collected 28 days after the second AZD1222 dose. These receptors all stem from an adult who received the AZD1222 COVID-19 vaccine.

The rearrangement joins TRBV2 to TRBJ1-4; no clear D. Germline-derived CDR1 and CDR2 are SNHLY and FYNNEI. V lost 2 bases, J lost 1 base, and 5 bases lay in between. The CDR3 length is 14 residues. For the CDR3, the DNA is TGTGCCAGCAGTGAAAGGGAAACTAATGAAAAACTGTTTTTT. It is translated as CASSERETNEKLFF.

The table lists this clone with a count of one. This chain connects TRBV6-2 or TRBV6-3 to TRBJ1-3; D is ambiguous. The germline gives CDR1 MNHEY, CDR2 SVGEGT. The V and J ends lost 0 bases and 2 bases respectively, with 14 bases between them. The CDR3 spans 17 residues. CDR3 amino acids: CASSYSTAGTTGNTIYF. The CDR3 bases are TGTGCCAGCAGTTACTCTACGGCAGGCACCACTGGAAACACCATATATTTT.

The chain carries TRBV5-1 and TRBJ1-2, with D unresolved. CDR1 and CDR2 from the germline V gene are SGHRS and YFSETQ. This CDR3 is 13 amino acids long. The germline V and J ends were trimmed by 4 bases and 4 bases, with 11 bases remaining between them. The CDR3 DNA reads TGCGCCAGCAGCCCGGAGGGCGTCTATGGCTACACCTTC. Protein: CASSPEGVYGYTF.

The chain links TRBV12-3 or TRBV12-4 to TRBJ1-2; D is uncertain. The CDR3 totals 12 residues. V shed 5 bases and J shed 2 bases, with 6 bases lying between them. The CDR3 nucleotides are TGTGCCAGCAGTCAAAGAAACTATGGCTACACCTTC. It translates to CASSQRNYGYTF.

The chain recombines TRBV4-1 with TRBJ1-6; possibly TRBD1 for D (5 bases). Germline V lookup: CDR1 MGHRA, CDR2 YSYEKL. The CDR3 totals 15 residues. The V end was cut by 5 bases, the J end by 7 bases, with 15 bases between. CDR3 in DNA: TGCGCCAGCAGCGCACGGCCCGGGACCAATTCACCCCTCCACTTT. Its protein is CASSARPGTNSPLHF.

The chain combines TRBV2 with TRBJ2-7; possibly TRBD1 for D (6 bases). V was shortened by 7 bases and J by 4 bases, with 11 bases between the two germline ends. CDR3 length: 12 amino acids. The V gene's germline CDR1 is SNHLY and CDR2 FYNNEI. The DNA of the CDR3 is TGTGCCAGCATCGGGACAACATACGAGCAGTACTTC. It codes for CASIGTTYEQYF.

The V gene is TRBV7-9, the J gene TRBJ2-7; TRBD1 aligns across 10 bases. The CDR3 sequence is 17 residues long. V lost 0 bases, J lost 7 bases, and 12 bases stayed unmatched. CDR1 SEHNR and CDR2 FQNEAQ come from the germline V gene (reference sequence). The chain's CDR3 is CASSLARLPGTGVEQYF. CDR3 bases: TGTGCCAGCAGCTTAGCGAGACTCCCCGGGACAGGGGTTGAGCAGTACTTC.

The rearrangement uses TRBV7-9 and TRBJ2-7, with 9 bases fitting TRBD1. The V gene end was trimmed by 7 bases and the J gene end by 5 bases; junction bases not matched to a gene: 15. The V gene's germline CDR1 is SEHNR and CDR2 FQNEAQ (reference sequence). This CDR3 is built from 16 residues. Here the CDR3 DNA reads TGTGCCAGCACACCGGGACAGGGTCAGAGCTACAACGAGCAGTACTTC. This gives the protein CASTPGQGQSYNEQYF.

The rearrangement joins TRBV19 to TRBJ1-5; D is unresolved. This CDR3 spans 16 amino acids. The germline V and J ends were trimmed by 6 bases and 0 bases, with 15 bases remaining between them. CDR1 is LNHDA, CDR2 SQIVND, per germline (reference sequence). CDR3 protein: CASRWSVIDSNQPQHF. The CDR3 nucleotides are TGTGCCAGTAGATGGTCGGTTATCGATAGCAATCAGCCCCAGCATTTT. The whole variable domain, remainder taken from reference TRBV19 and TRBJ1-5, is DGGITQSPKYLFRKEGQNVTLSCEQNLNHDAMYWYRQDPGQGLRLIYYSQIVNDFQKGDIAEGYSVSREKKESFPLTVTSAQKNPTAFYLCASRWSVIDSNQPQHFGDGTRLSIL.